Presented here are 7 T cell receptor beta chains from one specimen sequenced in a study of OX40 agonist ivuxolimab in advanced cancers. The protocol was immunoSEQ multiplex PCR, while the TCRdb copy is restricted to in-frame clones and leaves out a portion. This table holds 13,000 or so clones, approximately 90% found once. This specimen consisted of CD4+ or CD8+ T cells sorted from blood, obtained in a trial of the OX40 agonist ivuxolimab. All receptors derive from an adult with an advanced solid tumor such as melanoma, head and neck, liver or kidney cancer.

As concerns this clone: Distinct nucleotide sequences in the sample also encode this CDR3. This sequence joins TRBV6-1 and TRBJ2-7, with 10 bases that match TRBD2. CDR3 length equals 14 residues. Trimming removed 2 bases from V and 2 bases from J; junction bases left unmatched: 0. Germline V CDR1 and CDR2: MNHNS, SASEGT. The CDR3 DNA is TGTGCCAGCAGTGAACTAGCGGGAGCCTACGAGCAGTACTTC. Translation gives CASSELAGAYEQYF.

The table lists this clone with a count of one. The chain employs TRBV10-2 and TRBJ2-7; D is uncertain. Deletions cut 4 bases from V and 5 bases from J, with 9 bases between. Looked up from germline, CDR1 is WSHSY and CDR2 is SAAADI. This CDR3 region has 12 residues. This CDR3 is CASSGLSHEQYF. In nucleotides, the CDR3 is TGCGCCAGCAGTGGCTTGTCCCACGAGCAGTACTTC.

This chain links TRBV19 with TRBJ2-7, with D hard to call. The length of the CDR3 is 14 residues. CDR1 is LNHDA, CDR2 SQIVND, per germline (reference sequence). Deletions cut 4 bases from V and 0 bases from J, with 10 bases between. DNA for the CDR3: TGTGCCAGTAGTACCTGGCTAAACTCCTACGAGCAGTACTTC. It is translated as CASSTWLNSYEQYF.

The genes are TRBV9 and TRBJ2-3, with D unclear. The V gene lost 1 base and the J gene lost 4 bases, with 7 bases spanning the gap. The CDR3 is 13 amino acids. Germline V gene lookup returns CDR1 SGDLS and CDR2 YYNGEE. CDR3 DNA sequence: TGTGCCAGCAGCGTATGGGCGTCAGATACGCAGTATTTT. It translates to CASSVWASDTQYF.

CDR3 nucleotides: TGTGCCAGCAGCTTAGGGACAGACATGCTGTTTTTT. Translating gives CASSLGTDMLFF. V is TRBV7-9 and J is TRBJ2-2; tentative D call: TRBD1 (6 bases). V shed 1 base and J shed 13 bases, with 10 bases lying between them. The length of the CDR3 is 12 residues. CDR1 and CDR2 (germline): SEHNR, FQNEAQ (reference sequence).

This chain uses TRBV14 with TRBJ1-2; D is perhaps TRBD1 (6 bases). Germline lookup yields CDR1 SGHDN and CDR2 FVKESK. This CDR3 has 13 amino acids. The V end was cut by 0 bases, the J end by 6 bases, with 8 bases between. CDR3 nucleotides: TGTGCCAGCAGCCAAGAACGGACAGATGGCTACACCTTC. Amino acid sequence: CASSQERTDGYTF.

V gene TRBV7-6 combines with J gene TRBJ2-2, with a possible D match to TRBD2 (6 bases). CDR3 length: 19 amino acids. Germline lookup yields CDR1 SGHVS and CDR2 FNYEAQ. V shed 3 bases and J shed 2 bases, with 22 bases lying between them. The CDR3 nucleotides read TGTGCCAGCAGCTTTAATCCGGATCCGGGACTCCTAAACACCGGGGAGCTGTTTTTT. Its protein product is CASSFNPDPGLLNTGELFF.